This section outlines one TCR beta chain sequence together with its context. The antigen is not known. The sample is drawn from a study of regulatory T cells in long-lasting Graves disease. Study findings and constraints: Favoring TRBV28, TRBJ1-2 and TRBJ2-5 was a feature seen in persistent disease.

Time point reported: newly diagnosed GD, antithyroid drugs for less than 3 months. The TCR library was made from RNA extracted from PBMCs. The patients were enrolled through endocrinology in Xi'an, China. This CDR3 has 12 residues. V shed 3 bases and J shed 5 bases, with 8 bases lying between them. CDR1 and CDR2 (germline): MNHGY, SVAAGI. Arm-PCR with iRepertoire HTBI primers amplified the CDR3 regions for these TCR beta libraries. TCRdb reanalysed the multiplex PCR reads using MiXCR and keeps one entry per CDR3 protein. This table has some 500,000 distinct CDR3 sequences, approximately 12% appearing once. These same data were also listed under a study on T cells in Graves' hyperthyroidism and ophthalmopathy.

This rearrangement joins TRBV6-9 to TRBJ2-7; D may be TRBD2 (5 bases). The TCR was taken from a man aged 25 to 40 with Graves disease. The specimen was peripheral blood mononuclear cells (PBMCs), collected at new diagnosis, from a patient treated with antithyroid drugs. CDR3 DNA: TGTGCCAGCAGTTACTGGCGGGACGAGCAGTACTTC. Residues: CASSYWRDEQYF.